These T cell receptor beta chains were read from a single sample in a study of tumor-infiltrating lymphocytes in localized non-small cell lung cancer. Sequencing was performed with immunoSEQ multiplex PCR; in TCRdb, only in-frame clones are kept and a portion is missing. Of 25,000 to 30,000 clones listed, over 75% are singletons. Sequenced: lung tumor tissue. The receptors shown here come from a human donor with non-small cell lung cancer. Each CDR3 is given with its conserved first and last residue. D genes are given only for firm matches. Clone size is given for some rows only: seen once, a few or many times, or a class if the clone is expanded.

D gene: TRBD1; V gene: TRBV2; J gene: TRBJ2-3; clone size: once; CDR3 protein: CASSVAQGVQVPDTQYF; CDR3 DNA: TGTGCCAGCAGTGTGGCCCAGGGGGTACAAGTGCCGGATACGCAGTATTTT
D gene: TRBD2; V gene: TRBV19; J gene: TRBJ2-7; clone size: once; CDR3 protein: CASSAQRGVYEQYF; CDR3 DNA: TGTGCCAGTTCAGCGCAGCGGGGGGTCTACGAGCAGTACTTC
D gene: .; V gene: TRBV11-3; J gene: TRBJ2-3; clone size: .; CDR3 protein: CASSQAADTQYF; CDR3 DNA: TGTGCCAGCAGCCAAGCGGCGGATACGCAGTATTTT
D gene: .; V gene: TRBV20-1; J gene: TRBJ1-1; clone size: .; CDR3 protein: CSARRDLEAFF; CDR3 DNA: TGCAGTGCTAGGAGGGACCTTGAAGCTTTCTTT
D gene: .; V gene: TRBV27; J gene: TRBJ1-5; clone size: few; CDR3 protein: CASSNSRQGNQPQHF; CDR3 DNA: TGTGCCAGCAGTAACAGCCGACAGGGCAATCAGCCCCAGCATTTT
D gene: .; V gene: TRBV7-9; J gene: TRBJ1-5; clone size: .; CDR3 protein: CASSLGGGQPQHF; CDR3 DNA: TGTGCCAGCAGCTTGGGCGGCGGTCAGCCCCAGCATTTT
D gene: .; V gene: TRBV4-3; J gene: TRBJ1-6; clone size: .; CDR3 protein: CASSVRTGINSPLHF; CDR3 DNA: TGCGCCAGCAGCGTTCGGACGGGAATCAATTCACCCCTCCACTTT
D gene: TRBD2; V gene: TRBV6-5; J gene: TRBJ2-1; clone size: .; CDR3 protein: CASGTSGGAYNEQFF; CDR3 DNA: TGTGCCAGCGGAACTAGCGGGGGGGCCTACAATGAGCAGTTCTTC
D gene: .; V gene: TRBV9; J gene: TRBJ2-7; clone size: .; CDR3 protein: CASSVDGTVYEQYF; CDR3 DNA: TGTGCCAGCAGCGTAGACGGTACTGTATACGAGCAGTACTTC
D gene: TRBD2; V gene: TRBV19; J gene: TRBJ2-1; clone size: .; CDR3 protein: CASSTGLAVQFF; CDR3 DNA: TGTGCCAGTAGTACCGGACTAGCGGTGCAGTTCTTC
D gene: .; V gene: TRBV5-8; J gene: TRBJ2-2; clone size: .; CDR3 protein: CASSPGSGVYVPGELFF; CDR3 DNA: TGTGCCAGCAGCCCCGGATCAGGCGTCTACGTCCCCGGGGAGCTGTTTTTT
D gene: .; V gene: TRBV10-3; J gene: TRBJ1-1; clone size: .; CDR3 protein: CAISTGPGSTEAFF; CDR3 DNA: TGTGCCATCAGTACCGGCCCGGGGAGCACTGAAGCTTTCTTT
D gene: .; V gene: TRBV5-1; J gene: TRBJ2-7; clone size: once; CDR3 protein: CASSIGEAYEQYF; CDR3 DNA: TGCGCCAGCAGTATCGGTGAGGCCTACGAGCAGTACTTC
D gene: .; V gene: TRBV5-5; J gene: TRBJ2-3; clone size: .; CDR3 protein: CASSLAGGQPNTQYF; CDR3 DNA: TGTGCCAGCAGCTTGGCTGGCGGACAGCCGAATACGCAGTATTTT
D gene: .; V gene: TRBV9; J gene: TRBJ2-6; clone size: .; CDR3 protein: CASSVLGTGSGANVLTF; CDR3 DNA: TGTGCCAGCAGCGTACTAGGTACCGGCTCTGGGGCCAACGTCCTGACTTTC
D gene: TRBD1; V gene: TRBV7-9; J gene: TRBJ1-2; clone size: .; CDR3 protein: CASSLAGQGADGYTF; CDR3 DNA: TGTGCCAGCAGCTTAGCAGGGCAGGGGGCTGATGGCTACACCTTC
D gene: .; V gene: TRBV29-1; J gene: TRBJ1-1; clone size: .; CDR3 protein: CSVGQGNTEAFF; CDR3 DNA: TGCAGCGTTGGCCAGGGCAACACTGAAGCTTTCTTT
D gene: .; V gene: TRBV19; J gene: TRBJ2-3; clone size: .; CDR3 protein: CASSRRAGRGTDTQYF; CDR3 DNA: TGTGCCAGTAGTAGGAGGGCGGGACGAGGCACAGATACGCAGTATTTT
D gene: .; V gene: TRBV9; J gene: TRBJ1-3; clone size: .; CDR3 protein: CASSVSSGNTIYF; CDR3 DNA: TGTGCCAGCAGCGTATCTTCTGGAAACACCATATATTTT
D gene: TRBD1; V gene: TRBV7-9; J gene: TRBJ2-1; clone size: .; CDR3 protein: CASSLPGQSYNEQFF; CDR3 DNA: TGTGCCAGCAGCTTACCGGGACAGTCCTACAATGAGCAGTTCTTC
D gene: TRBD1; V gene: TRBV5-6; J gene: TRBJ1-2; clone size: .; CDR3 protein: CASSSDRGGGYTF; CDR3 DNA: TGTGCCAGCAGCAGTGACAGGGGAGGTGGCTACACCTTC
D gene: .; V gene: TRBV7-9; J gene: TRBJ1-4; clone size: .; CDR3 protein: CASSGGATNEKLFF; CDR3 DNA: TGTGCCAGCAGTGGGGGAGCAACTAATGAAAAACTGTTTTTT
D gene: TRBD2; V gene: TRBV2; J gene: TRBJ2-1; clone size: .; CDR3 protein: CASRPGLAGGEQFF; CDR3 DNA: TGTGCCAGCAGGCCGGGACTAGCGGGCGGTGAGCAGTTCTTC